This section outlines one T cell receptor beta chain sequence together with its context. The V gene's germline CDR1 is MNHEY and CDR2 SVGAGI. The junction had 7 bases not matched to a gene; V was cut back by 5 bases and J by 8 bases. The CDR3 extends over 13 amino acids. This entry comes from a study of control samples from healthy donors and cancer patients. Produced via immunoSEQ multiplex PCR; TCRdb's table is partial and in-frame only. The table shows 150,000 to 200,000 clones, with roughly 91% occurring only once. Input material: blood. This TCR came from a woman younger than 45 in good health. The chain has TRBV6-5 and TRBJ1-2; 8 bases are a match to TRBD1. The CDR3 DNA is TGTGCCAGCAGTAAGGACAGGGTATTAGGCTACACCTTC. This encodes CASSKDRVLGYTF.